This T cell receptor (beta chain) was retrieved from a study of T cell repertoires in cytomegalovirus infection. Study as a whole: Matching HLA type and CMV infection were both indicated by public TCR beta signatures.

With 6 bases removed from V and 7 bases from J, the gap between germline ends came to 18 bases. Per germline, CDR1 MNHNS and CDR2 SASEGT. CDR3 size: 14 residues. This clonotype was seen only a few times. The target antigen is unknown. Via MiXCR, TCRdb re-called the reads, giving one row per CDR3 protein. The table shows roughly 990,000 distinct CDR3 sequences, with around 32% occurring only once. V gene TRBV6-1 combines with J gene TRBJ1-2, with D tentatively TRBD1 (6 bases). The clonotype originates from a human donor in good health (CMV status not recorded). Some clones in this sample may be carry-over from other donors' samples. The sample in question was cultured CD8+ T cells from PBMCs, obtained from culture after CMV antigen stimulation. CDR3 nucleotide sequence: TGTGCCAGCAGCCGAACAGGGCAGGCGGCTGGCTACACCTTC. Its protein product is CASSRTGQAAGYTF.